The clone carrying this TCR beta chain came up many times. The antigen remains unidentified. These data belong to a study of Graves' ophthalmopathy and Graves' hyperthyroidism. About the research overall: The collection of peripheral blood took place at initial diagnosis, before any treatment. The study, taken as a whole, reports: Blood repertoires reportedly contained most expanded thyroid clonotypes above 0.001 frequency.

Ophthalmopathy donors showed moderate-to-severe activity, CAS ≥3, NOSPECS ≥4 and a duration under 3 months. Other autoimmune diseases, uncontrolled infections, pregnancy or lactation led to the exclusion of patients. The germline V and J ends were trimmed by 6 bases and 4 bases, with 9 bases remaining between them. CDR3 length equals 12 residues. The authors amplified TCR beta CDR3 regions from RNA transcripts. An opening RT-PCR round employed HTBI primers and preceded a second-round multiplex PCR. TCRdb passed the multiplex PCR reads through MiXCR, listing each CDR3 protein once. The sample carries approximately 460,000 distinct CDR3 sequences, roughly 14% recorded once.

The specimen sequenced was blood. This clonotype was sampled from a woman in her thirties with Graves' ophthalmopathy. The chain uses TRBV12-3 or TRBV12-4 and TRBJ1-2; no definite D call. DNA of the CDR3: TGTGCCAGCAGGAGGGATTCCTATGGCTACACCTTC. It is translated as CASRRDSYGYTF.